A single sample gave rise to the 21 T cell receptor beta chains below, sequenced in a study of T cells in Graves' hyperthyroidism and ophthalmopathy (dated by TCRdb to the late 2010s). The library was generated by multiplex PCR. The sample was run on an Illumina HiSeq 2000. Amplification of TCR beta CDR3 regions was carried out from RNA transcripts. The first round of RT-PCR for the TCR CDR3 was performed with the HTBI primer set and the Qiagen OneStep RT-PCR kit. TCRdb reprocessed the public reads (quality trimming at Q25 with fastp, clone calling with MiXCR) and kept in-frame beta chains. Here each entry gathers all rows of one CDR3 protein and keeps the most common genes and DNA. Present in this sample are hundreds of thousands of distinct CDR3 sequences, around 15% of which were seen just once. The top ten constitute 13% of the sample. The specimen sequenced was blood. The receptors were sampled from a man aged 18 to 30 with Graves' ophthalmopathy.

This chain connects TRBV20-1 to TRBJ2-1, with 11 nucleotides matching TRBD1. The trim removed 7 bases at V and 6 bases at J, leaving 11 bases unmatched. Germline V CDR1 and CDR2: DFQATT, SNEGSKA (reference sequence). This CDR3 is 15 amino acids long. The CDR3 region is CSVTPGTGGFNEQFF. CDR3 sequence (DNA): TGCAGTGTCACACCCGGGACAGGGGGTTTCAATGAGCAGTTCTTC.

Regarding this clonotype: Germline is not matched at one junction end, which may reflect a read error. The chain recombines TRBV25-1 with TRBJ1-1, with 8 positions matching TRBD1. This CDR3 spans 14 amino acids. In germline, CDR1 is MGHDK, CDR2 SYGVNS. The CDR3 sequence: CASSAYRGNTEALF. DNA for the CDR3: TGTGCCAGCAGTGCCTACAGGGGGAACACTGAAGCTCTCTTT.

This chain uses TRBV20-1 with TRBJ1-1; D perhaps matches TRBD1 (5 bases). Germline loops: CDR1 DFQATT, CDR2 SNEGSKA (reference sequence). V lost 2 bases, J lost 6 bases, and 19 bases lay in between. The CDR3 loop spans 15 amino acids. The CDR3 DNA sequence: TGCAGTGCTAGATTCCGCGATAGGGGAATCGCTGAAGCTTTCTTT. It specifies CSARFRDRGIAEAFF.

This clonotype showed up just a few times. The rearrangement joins TRBV2 to TRBJ2-1, with D perhaps assigned TRBD1 or TRBD2 (5 bases each). Per germline, CDR1 SNHLY and CDR2 FYNNEI. V was pared by 4 bases and J by 0 bases, with 10 bases between. CDR3 length: 15 residues. As DNA, the CDR3 is TGTGCCAGCAGTGCTCCAGGGAGCTCCTACAATGAGCAGTTCTTC. It yields the protein CASSAPGSSYNEQFF.

The chain is built from TRBV19 and TRBJ2-6; no reliable D call. Trimming stripped 3 bases from V and 1 base from J, with 7 bases between. This CDR3 region has 15 residues. The germline CDR1 and CDR2 sequences are LNHDA and SQIVND (reference sequence). The CDR3 nucleotides are TGTGCCAGTAGTATCCTCCCATCTGGGGCCAACGTCCTGACTTTC. Its translation is CASSILPSGANVLTF.

This clonotype has ten or more counts. The chain recombines TRBV3-1 with TRBJ1-2; D call uncertain. CDR3 length: 14 residues. Germline CDR1 LGHDT, CDR2 YNNKEL (reference sequence). The ends were cut back, 0 bases at V and 4 bases at J, with 9 bases in the middle. The CDR3 DNA follows: TGTGCCAGCAGCCAAGATGGCAGGAGCTATGGCTACACCTTC. It translates to CASSQDGRSYGYTF.

This clonotype has a handful of counts. The chain recombines TRBV30 with TRBJ2-7, with 8 nucleotides matching TRBD2. V gave up 2 bases and J gave up 1 base; unmatched junction bases: 4. The CDR3 covers 14 residues. CDR1 is GTSNPN and CDR2 is SVGIG in the germline V gene (reference sequence). CDR3 coding DNA: TGTGCCTGGAGTCCGGGACTAGTTTCCTACGAGCAGTACTTC. Amino acids: CAWSPGLVSYEQYF. The whole variable domain, remainder taken from reference TRBV30 and TRBJ2-7, is SQTIHQWPATLVQPVGSPLSLECTVEGTSNPNLYWYRQAAGRGLQLLFYSVGIGQISSEVPQNLSASRPQDRQFILSSKKLLLSDSGFYLCAWSPGLVSYEQYFGPGTRLTVT.

This chain uses TRBV4-1 with TRBJ1-2; no definite D call. The CDR3 loop spans 15 amino acids. CDR1 and CDR2 from the germline V gene are MGHRA and YSYEKL. V lost 0 bases, J lost 4 bases, and 12 bases lay in between. CDR3 sequence (DNA): TGCGCCAGCAGCCAAGAAAAGGTGGCAGGCTATGGCTACACCTTC. This gives the protein CASSQEKVAGYGYTF.

This clonotype was observed at least ten times. The rearrangement links TRBV4-1 to TRBJ1-5; a possible D gene is TRBD1 (5 bases). CDR3 size: 15 residues. V was shortened by 3 bases and J by 3 bases, with 12 bases between the two germline ends. Per the germline V gene, CDR1 is MGHRA and CDR2 is YSYEKL. Written as DNA, the CDR3 is TGCGCCAGCAGCCACGGTGGAGGGGACAATCAGCCCCAGCATTTT. Encoded protein: CASSHGGGDNQPQHF.

This clonotype came up a few times. CDR3 DNA: TGTGCTAGTGGAATTGGGGACGGCGAGCTGTTTTTT. Protein product: CASGIGDGELFF. The chain combines TRBV12-5 with TRBJ2-2, with D perhaps given as TRBD1 or TRBD2 (5 bases each). CDR1 LGHNT and CDR2 FRNRAP come from the germline V gene. This CDR3 is built from 12 residues. V was trimmed by 6 bases and J by 11 bases, leaving 13 bases between them.

V usage is TRBV9 and J usage is TRBJ1-2; no clear D. V lost 0 bases and J 2 bases, leaving 8 bases between the germline ends. The CDR3 covers 14 residues. Per germline, CDR1 SGDLS and CDR2 YYNGEE. The CDR3 protein is CASSVENSNYGYTF. CDR3 coding DNA: TGTGCCAGCAGCGTAGAAAACAGCAACTATGGCTACACCTTC. Full variable domain (outside the CDR3, taken from reference TRBV9 and TRBJ1-2): DSGVTQTPKHLITATGQRVTLRCSPRSGDLSVYWYQQSLDQGLQFLIQYYNGEERAKGNILERFSAQQFPDLHSELNLSSLELGDSALYFCASSVENSNYGYTFGSGTRLTVV.

The chain uses TRBV20-1 and TRBJ1-1; TRBD1 matches at 10 bases. Germline V CDR1 and CDR2: DFQATT, SNEGSKA (reference sequence). V gave up 1 base and J gave up 0 bases; unmatched junction bases: 5. CDR3 length equals 16 residues. DNA for the CDR3: TGCAGTGCTAGAGGGGACAGGGGACCAATGAACACTGAAGCTTTCTTT. The encoded protein is CSARGDRGPMNTEAFF.

In this sample, this clonotype turned up many times. V gene TRBV11-3 combines with J gene TRBJ2-1; D is perhaps TRBD2 (6 bases). This CDR3 is 18 amino acids long. Germline lookup yields CDR1 SGHNT and CDR2 YENEEA. V lost 0 bases to trimming and J lost 0 bases, with 15 bases between them. The DNA for the CDR3 is TGTGCCAGCAGCTTAGAGTTTTGGGACTCGAGCTCCTACAATGAGCAGTTCTTC. It translates to CASSLEFWDSSSYNEQFF.

Worth noting for this clonotype: This could be a read error, since a much larger clone is one nucleotide away. The chain links TRBV5-5 to TRBJ2-1; 9 bases agree with TRBD2. The junction had 13 bases not matched to a gene; V was cut back by 0 bases and J by 12 bases. The germline gives CDR1 SGHKS, CDR2 YYEKEE (reference sequence). This CDR3 comprises 16 residues. The DNA for the CDR3 is TGTGCCAGCAGCTTGGAATCGCTAGCGGGGCCCAGGGCGCAGTTCTTC. Amino acid sequence: CASSLESLAGPRAQFF. Supplemented by reference TRBV5-5 and TRBJ2-1, the full variable domain reads DAGVTQSPTHLIKTRGQQVTLRCSPISGHKSVSWYQQVLGQGPQFIFQYYEKEERGRGNFPDRFSARQFPNYSSELNVNALLLGDSALYLCASSLESLAGPRAQFFGPGTRLTVL.

This clonotype was observed a handful of times. The chain couples TRBV15 to TRBJ1-5; 7 nucleotides line up with TRBD1. With 2 bases clipped from V and 1 base from J, the junction kept 8 bases outside the gene matches. Germline V gene sequence: CDR1 LNHNV, CDR2 YYDKDF (reference sequence). This CDR3 contains 17 residues. The CDR3 loop reads CATSRSTGVGSNQPQHF. CDR3 coding DNA: TGTGCCACCAGCAGATCAACAGGGGTCGGAAGCAATCAGCCCCAGCATTTT.

The chain is built from TRBV5-1 and TRBJ2-2; D may be TRBD1 (6 bases). CDR1 is SGHRS and CDR2 is YFSETQ in the germline V gene. The CDR3 totals 15 residues. Trimming took 3 bases from V and 0 from J, leaving 9 bases between them. CDR3: CASSSDRANTGELFF. In nucleotides, the CDR3 is TGCGCCAGCAGCTCGGACAGAGCGAACACCGGGGAGCTGTTTTTT.

This sequence joins TRBV24-1 and TRBJ2-3; no firm D call. V lost 4 bases and J 6 bases, leaving 13 bases between the germline ends. The CDR3 is made up of 14 amino acids. From germline, CDR1 is KGHDR and CDR2 SFDVKD. The CDR3: CATSDRPGLDTQYF. The CDR3 bases are TGTGCCACCAGTGACCGGCCCGGCCTTGATACGCAGTATTTT.

This clonotype came up a few times. This may stem from a read error, because a much larger clone lies one nucleotide away. The rearrangement uses TRBV3-1 and TRBJ1-2, with D tentatively TRBD1 (6 bases). CDR1 LGHDT and CDR2 YNNKEL come from the germline V gene (reference sequence). The CDR3 is made up of 13 amino acids. This chain's CDR3 is CASTQGSGDGYTF. CDR3 sequence (DNA): TGTGCCAGCACCCAAGGGTCAGGGGATGGCTACACCTTC.

Many counts were recorded for this clonotype. CDR3 protein: CASSYRLTDANTGELFF. CDR3 nucleotide sequence: TGCGCCAGCAGCTACAGACTAACGGACGCGAACACCGGGGAGCTGTTTTTT. This chain connects TRBV5-1 to TRBJ2-2; a possible D gene is TRBD2 (5 bases). V shed 3 bases and J shed 0 bases, with 15 bases lying between them. CDR3 length: 17 residues. CDR1 is SGHRS and CDR2 is YFSETQ in the germline V gene.

This clonotype was counted ten times or more. V is TRBV18 and J is TRBJ2-5, with 7 nucleotides matching TRBD1. The trim removed 1 base at V and 2 bases at J, leaving 4 bases unmatched. The germline V gene encodes CDR1 KGHSH and CDR2 LQKENI. The CDR3 length is 15 residues. The CDR3 DNA reads TGTGCCAGCTCACCACGGGACAGTTCACAAGAGACCCAGTACTTC. It yields the protein CASSPRDSSQETQYF. Variable domain in full (rest from reference TRBV18 and TRBJ2-5): NAGVMQNPRHLVRRRGQEARLRCSPMKGHSHVYWYRQLPEEGLKFMVYLQKENIIDESGMPKERFSAEFPKEGPSILRIQQVVRGDSAAYFCASSPRDSSQETQYFGPGTRLLVL.

Remarks on this clonotype: The junction departs from germline at one end; a sequencing error may be responsible. The chain uses TRBV12-3 or TRBV12-4 and TRBJ2-4; TRBD1 agrees at 8 bases. The CDR3 contains 14 residues. The CDR3 loop is CASSQGAAKNIQCF. The DNA of the CDR3 is TGTGCCAGCAGTCAGGGGGCAGCCAAAAACATTCAGTGCTTC.